The 20 T cell receptor beta chains presented below share a single source sample, sequenced in a study of blood T cells in healthy people across ages. PCR was performed a second time for roughly 6 to 12 cycles using a sample-barcoded 5' primer and a J-beta primer mix. TCRdb re-analysed the 5' RACE reads in MiXCR, keeping a single row per CDR3 protein. Of about 670,000 distinct CDR3 sequences in the sample, about 51% were seen once. Sequencing used blood. These receptor sequences come from a woman aged 80 or older in good health.

This clonotype has at least ten counts. This chain joins TRBV5-1 and TRBJ2-3, with D maybe TRBD2 (5 bases). The CDR3 sequence is 14 residues long. With 0 bases removed from V and 6 bases from J, the gap between germline ends came to 11 bases. In germline, CDR1 is SGHRS, CDR2 YFSETQ. The CDR3 nucleotides read TGCGCCAGCAGCTTGGCAGGACTCTGGGATACGCAGTATTTT. This encodes CASSLAGLWDTQYF.

V is TRBV6-6 and J is TRBJ2-1; no firm D call. Germline loops: CDR1 MNHNY, CDR2 SVGAGI (reference sequence). The CDR3 is 15 amino acids. Trimming removed 2 bases from V and 7 bases from J, with 15 bases in between. CDR3 in DNA: TGTGCCAGCAGTTACGCAACATCCCCGAAAAATGAGCAGTTCTTC. Translating gives CASSYATSPKNEQFF.

This clonotype was picked up a small number of times. In nucleotides, the CDR3 is TGCAGTGCCTTAGCCCTTAGCCGGGAGGGATACTACAATGAGCAGTTCTTC. Its protein is CSALALSREGYYNEQFF. V gene TRBV20-1 combines with J gene TRBJ2-1; 8 bases line up with TRBD2. The CDR3 is made up of 17 amino acids. The V gene's germline CDR1 is DFQATT and CDR2 SNEGSKA (reference sequence). V dropped 6 bases and J dropped 3; count of bases not matched to a gene: 16.

This rearrangement joins TRBV5-1 to TRBJ2-3; D unresolved. The CDR3 runs 15 residues. Germline V CDR1 and CDR2: SGHRS, YFSETQ. V lost 0 bases and J lost 0, with 8 bases in between. CDR3 amino acids: CASSLGTISTDTQYF. CDR3 coding DNA: TGCGCCAGCAGCTTGGGCACCATAAGCACAGATACGCAGTATTTT.

This clonotype has at least ten counts. A read error may be the cause here, since a much bigger clone is one base away. The chain joins TRBV6-6 to TRBJ2-1, with D maybe TRBD2 (6 bases). The end of the DNA is better explained by TRBJ2-7, so the J call may be wrong. Germline CDR1 and CDR2: MNHNY and SVGAGI (reference sequence). The CDR3 has 17 amino acids. This CDR3 reads CASSYSRELYSYNEQYF. The CDR3 nucleotides are TGTGCCAGCAGTTACTCCCGGGAGCTATACTCCTACAATGAGCAGTACTTC.

This clonotype was detected ten times or more. V usage is TRBV6-1 and J usage is TRBJ2-7, with TRBD1 matching 9 bases. V trimming: 5 bases; J trimming: 5 bases; junction bases outside the gene matches: 13. There are 16 residues in the CDR3. Germline-derived CDR1 and CDR2 are MNHNS and SASEGT. The CDR3 DNA reads as TGTGCCAGCAGTAAAACCAGGGACAGGGAACGGAACGAGCAGTACTTC. As protein: CASSKTRDRERNEQYF.

This clonotype was recorded many times. The rearrangement uses TRBV7-3 and TRBJ2-1; D ambiguous. The CDR3 is made up of 15 amino acids. V was clipped by 2 bases and J by 4 bases, with 12 bases between them. Per the germline V gene, CDR1 is SGHTA and CDR2 is FQGTGA. The CDR3 DNA reads as TGTGCCAGCAGCTTAGGAGCCGCGTCGTACAATGAGCAGTTCTTC. As protein: CASSLGAASYNEQFF.

This chain joins TRBV20-1 and TRBJ2-1; a possible D gene is TRBD2 (5 bases). CDR3 length: 14 residues. The V end lost 3 bases, the J end lost 0 bases, and 9 bases lay between the germline ends. Germline assignment: CDR1 DFQATT and CDR2 SNEGSKA (reference sequence). The CDR3 protein is CSASLGSSYNEQFF. CDR3 nucleotides: TGCAGTGCTAGTTTGGGGAGCTCCTACAATGAGCAGTTCTTC.

This chain uses TRBV6-6 with TRBJ1-2; TRBD1 might be the D (5 bases). Trimming took off 8 bases at V and 3 bases at J, with 13 bases between the two ends. This CDR3 is 13 amino acids long. CDR1 MNHNY and CDR2 SVGAGI come from the germline V gene (reference sequence). The CDR3 sequence is CASHSGGDYGYTF. DNA of the CDR3: TGTGCCAGCCATTCGGGGGGGGACTATGGCTACACCTTC.

At least ten counts were recorded for this clonotype. The J gene is TRBJ2-7, the V gene TRBV29-1; D is possibly TRBD1 or TRBD2 (5 bases each). Germline CDR1 reads SQVTM; CDR2 reads ANQGSEA. CDR3 length equals 12 residues. V was pared by 7 bases and J by 0 bases, with 10 bases between. The CDR3 nucleotides are TGCAGCGCGGGGCAAATCTCCTACGAGCAGTACTTC. As protein: CSAGQISYEQYF.

The chain is built from TRBV12-3 or TRBV12-4 and TRBJ2-3; 8 nucleotides match TRBD2. The V gene end was trimmed by 5 bases and the J gene end by 0 bases; junction bases not matched to a gene: 7. This CDR3 is built from 16 residues. The CDR3: CASSDLQRGSTDTQYF. The CDR3 DNA follows: TGTGCCAGCAGTGACCTCCAGCGGGGGAGCACAGATACGCAGTATTTT.

The genes are TRBV7-2 and TRBJ1-2; 7 bases align to TRBD1. The V segment lost 5 bases and the J segment 4 bases; nucleotides outside the gene matches: 7. The CDR3 consists of 14 residues. The germline V gene has CDR1 SGHTA and CDR2 FQGNSA. This CDR3 is CASSPPTGAYGYTF. DNA of the CDR3: TGTGCCAGCAGCCCGCCTACAGGGGCCTATGGCTACACCTTC.

To note about this clonotype: At one end, the junction sequence differs from germline, possibly due to a read error. This chain links TRBV7-7 with TRBJ2-5; 9 bases match TRBD2. CDR1 is SSHAT and CDR2 is FNYEAQ in the germline V gene (reference sequence). The CDR3 extends over 16 amino acids. The CDR3 protein is CASSSRPPLAGETQYF. CDR3 coding DNA: TGTGCTAGCAGCTCCCGGCCTCCACTAGCGGGAGAGACCCAGTACTTC.

The chain has TRBV20-1 and TRBJ2-7, with D tentatively TRBD2 (5 bases). Germline lookup yields CDR1 DFQATT and CDR2 SNEGSKA (reference sequence). The V gene lost 3 bases and the J gene lost 7 bases, with 16 bases spanning the gap. The CDR3 totals 13 residues. CDR3 in amino acids: CSARGMRVDEQYF. CDR3 in DNA: TGCAGTGCTAGGGGTATGCGGGTGGATGAGCAGTACTTC.

The chain couples TRBV29-1 to TRBJ1-2; D is perhaps TRBD1 (6 bases). V lost 7 bases and J lost 5, with 17 bases in between. Germline CDR1 SQVTM, CDR2 ANQGSEA. CDR3 size: 13 residues. CDR3 protein: CSAANREGYGYTF. DNA of the CDR3: TGCAGCGCTGCCAACAGGGAGGGGTATGGCTACACCTTC.

This chain connects TRBV20-1 to TRBJ2-1; D not certain. The CDR3 sequence is 9 residues long. Germline CDR1 DFQATT, CDR2 SNEGSKA (reference sequence). The V gene lost 6 bases and the J gene lost 12 bases, with 9 bases spanning the gap. The CDR3 bases are TGCAGTGCGGACCCGAGGCAGTTCTTC. Amino acid sequence: CSADPRQFF.

This clonotype was counted only a few times. The chain couples TRBV6-1 to TRBJ2-1; no clear D gene. The CDR3 spans 15 residues. V shed 6 bases and J shed 3 bases, with 15 bases lying between them. Germline assignment: CDR1 MNHNS and CDR2 SASEGT. The CDR3 is CASSHRDVFYNEQFF. Written as DNA, the CDR3 is TGTGCCAGCAGCCACAGAGATGTTTTCTACAATGAGCAGTTCTTC.

A few counts support this clonotype. The chain is built from TRBV7-6 and TRBJ2-1; no definite D call. V lost 3 bases and J 6 bases, leaving 6 bases between the germline ends. This CDR3 contains 12 residues. Germline CDR1 SGHVS, CDR2 FNYEAQ. The CDR3 is CASSLKFNEQFF. In DNA, the CDR3 is TGTGCCAGCAGCTTGAAGTTCAATGAGCAGTTCTTC.

V and J are TRBV6-6 and TRBJ1-3; no firm D call. Germline V gene lookup returns CDR1 MNHNY and CDR2 SVGAGI (reference sequence). The length of the CDR3 is 14 residues. CDR3 region: CPRGTEASGNTIYF. As DNA, the CDR3 is TGTCCGAGAGGAACGGAAGCCTCTGGAAACACCATATATTTT.

CDR3: CASSPPGTNYGYTF. The CDR3 DNA follows: TGTGCCAGCAGTCCTCCCGGGACAAACTATGGCTACACCTTC. This chain links TRBV12-3 or TRBV12-4 with TRBJ1-2, with a possible D match to TRBD1 (6 bases). The length of the CDR3 is 14 residues. V was clipped by 5 bases and J by 2 bases, with 12 bases between them.